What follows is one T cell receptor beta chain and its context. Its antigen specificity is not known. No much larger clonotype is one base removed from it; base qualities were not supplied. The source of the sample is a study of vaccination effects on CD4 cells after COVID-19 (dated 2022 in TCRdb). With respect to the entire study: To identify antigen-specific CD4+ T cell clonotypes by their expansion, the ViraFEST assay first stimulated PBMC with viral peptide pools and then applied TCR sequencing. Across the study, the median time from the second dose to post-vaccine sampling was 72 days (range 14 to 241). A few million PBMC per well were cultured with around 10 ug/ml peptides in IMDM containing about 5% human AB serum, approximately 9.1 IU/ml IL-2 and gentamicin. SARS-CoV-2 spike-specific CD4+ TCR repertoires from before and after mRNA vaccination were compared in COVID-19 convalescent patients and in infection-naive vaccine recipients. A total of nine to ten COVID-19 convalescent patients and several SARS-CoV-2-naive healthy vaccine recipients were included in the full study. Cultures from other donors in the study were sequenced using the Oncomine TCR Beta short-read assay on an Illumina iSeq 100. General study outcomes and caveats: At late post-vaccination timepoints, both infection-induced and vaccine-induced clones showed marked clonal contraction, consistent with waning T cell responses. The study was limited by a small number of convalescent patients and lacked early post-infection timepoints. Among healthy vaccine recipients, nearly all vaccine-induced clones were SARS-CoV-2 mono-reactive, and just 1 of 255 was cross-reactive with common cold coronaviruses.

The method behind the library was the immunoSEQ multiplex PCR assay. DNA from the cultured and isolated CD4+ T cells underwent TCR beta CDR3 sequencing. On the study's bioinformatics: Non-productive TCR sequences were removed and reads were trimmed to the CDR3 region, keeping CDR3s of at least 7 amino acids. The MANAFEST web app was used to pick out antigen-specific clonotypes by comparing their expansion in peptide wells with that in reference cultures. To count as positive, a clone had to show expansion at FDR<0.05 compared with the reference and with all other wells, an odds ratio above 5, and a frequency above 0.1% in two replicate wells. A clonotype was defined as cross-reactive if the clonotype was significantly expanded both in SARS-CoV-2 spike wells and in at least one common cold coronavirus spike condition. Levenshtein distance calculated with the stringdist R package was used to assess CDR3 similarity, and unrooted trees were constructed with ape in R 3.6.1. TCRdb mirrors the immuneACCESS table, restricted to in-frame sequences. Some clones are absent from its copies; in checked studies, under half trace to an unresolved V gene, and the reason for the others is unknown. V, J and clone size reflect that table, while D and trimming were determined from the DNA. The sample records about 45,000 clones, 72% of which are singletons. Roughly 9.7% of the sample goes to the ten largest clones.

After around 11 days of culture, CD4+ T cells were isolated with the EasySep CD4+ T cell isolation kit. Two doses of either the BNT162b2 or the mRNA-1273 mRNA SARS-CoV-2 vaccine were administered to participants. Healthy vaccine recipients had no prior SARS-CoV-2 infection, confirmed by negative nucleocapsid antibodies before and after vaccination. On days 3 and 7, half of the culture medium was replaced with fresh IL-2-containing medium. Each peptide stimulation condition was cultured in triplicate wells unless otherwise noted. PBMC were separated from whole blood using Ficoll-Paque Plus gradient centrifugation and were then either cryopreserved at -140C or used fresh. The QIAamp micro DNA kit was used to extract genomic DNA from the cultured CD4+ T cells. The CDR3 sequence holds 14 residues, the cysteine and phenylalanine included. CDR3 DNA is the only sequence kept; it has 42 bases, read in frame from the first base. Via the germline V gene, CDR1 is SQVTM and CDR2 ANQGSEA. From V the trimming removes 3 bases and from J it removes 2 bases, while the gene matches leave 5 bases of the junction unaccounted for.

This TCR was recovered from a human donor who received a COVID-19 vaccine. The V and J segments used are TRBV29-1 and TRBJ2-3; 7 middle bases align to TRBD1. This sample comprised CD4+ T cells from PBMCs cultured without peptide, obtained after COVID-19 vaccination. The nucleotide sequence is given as TGCAGCGTTGACCAGGGACAGCACACAGATACGCAGTATTTT. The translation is CSVDQGQHTDTQYF.